This TCR beta chain appears in the sequencing data of a study of cytomegalovirus exposure and HLA in healthy donors. Findings and limits, study-wide: Within an earlier analysis, most TCR beta V segments proved productive either about 87% or about 30% of the time.

CDR3 length equals 16 residues. V shed 4 bases, J shed 5 bases, and the junction held 13 bases outside the gene matches. The germline V gene encodes CDR1 SGHRS and CDR2 YFSETQ. Of note for this clone: No antigen is known for it.

The PCR ran on 60 Vbeta and 13 Jbeta primers. Libraries were prepared by immunoSEQ multiplex PCR; TCRdb keeps only in-frame clonotypes and omits some of them. There are about 240,000 clones in the sample; approximately 80% occur only once, and 7% to 9% lies in the top ten. The chain links TRBV5-1 to TRBJ2-5, with 8 bases that match TRBD1. The sequence derives from a woman in her fifties or sixties in good health and CMV-seropositive. Sequencing was carried out using PBMCs. Here the CDR3 reads CASSADRTGPGETQYF. CDR3 DNA sequence: TGCGCCAGCAGCGCGGACCGGACAGGGCCAGGGGAGACCCAGTACTTC.